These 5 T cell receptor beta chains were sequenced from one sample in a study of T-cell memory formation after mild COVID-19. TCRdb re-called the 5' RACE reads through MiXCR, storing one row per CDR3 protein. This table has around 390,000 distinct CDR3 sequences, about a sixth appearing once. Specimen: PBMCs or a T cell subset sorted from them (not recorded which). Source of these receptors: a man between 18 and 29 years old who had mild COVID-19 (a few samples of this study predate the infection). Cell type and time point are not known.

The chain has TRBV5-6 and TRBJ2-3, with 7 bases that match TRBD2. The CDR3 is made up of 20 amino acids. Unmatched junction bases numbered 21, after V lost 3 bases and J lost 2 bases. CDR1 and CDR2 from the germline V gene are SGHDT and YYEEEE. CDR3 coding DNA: TGTGCCAGCAGCTGGTGGGTTACAGCGGGGATCCTTTCGGACACAGATACGCAGTATTTT. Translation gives CASSWWVTAGILSDTDTQYF.

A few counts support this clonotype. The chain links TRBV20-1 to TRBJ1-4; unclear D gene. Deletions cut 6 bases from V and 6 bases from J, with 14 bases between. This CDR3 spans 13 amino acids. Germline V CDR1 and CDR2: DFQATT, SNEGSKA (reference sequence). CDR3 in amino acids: CSAPGQYDEKLFF. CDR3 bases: TGCAGTGCCCCCGGGCAGTATGATGAAAAACTGTTTTTT.

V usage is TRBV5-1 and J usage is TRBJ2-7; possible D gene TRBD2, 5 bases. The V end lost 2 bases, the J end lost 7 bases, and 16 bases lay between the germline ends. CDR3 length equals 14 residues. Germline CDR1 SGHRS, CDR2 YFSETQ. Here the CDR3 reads CASSFWTADQEQYF. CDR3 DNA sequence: TGCGCCAGCAGCTTTTGGACTGCTGATCAGGAGCAGTACTTC.

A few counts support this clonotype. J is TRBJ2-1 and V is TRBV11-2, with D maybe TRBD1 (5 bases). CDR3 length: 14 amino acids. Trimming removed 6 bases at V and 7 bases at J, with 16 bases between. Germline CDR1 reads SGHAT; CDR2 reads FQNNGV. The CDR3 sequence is CASRDRGIGNEQFF. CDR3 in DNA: TGTGCCAGCAGGGATAGGGGTATCGGAAATGAGCAGTTCTTC.

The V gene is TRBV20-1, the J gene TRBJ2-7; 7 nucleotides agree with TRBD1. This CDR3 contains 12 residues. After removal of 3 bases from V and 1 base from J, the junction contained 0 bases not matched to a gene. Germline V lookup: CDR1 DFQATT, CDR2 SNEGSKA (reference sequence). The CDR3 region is CSARDRSYEQYF. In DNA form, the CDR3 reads TGCAGTGCTAGGGACAGGTCCTACGAGCAGTACTTC.